One sample yielded the 25 T cell receptor beta chains listed below, sequenced in a study of cytomegalovirus exposure and HLA in healthy donors. Generated by immunoSEQ multiplex PCR, the TCRdb table keeps only in-frame clones and is missing some. The sample includes fewer than 400,000 clones, 80% to 90% of them seen just once. The specimen was PBMCs. The receptors here all came from a woman between 18 and 29 years old in good health and CMV-seronegative.

This sequence joins TRBV5-1 and TRBJ2-7; no clear D. The CDR3 consists of 11 residues. Looked up from germline, CDR1 is SGHRS and CDR2 is YFSETQ. V was clipped by 0 bases and J by 5 bases, with 3 bases between them. CDR3: CASSLADEQYF. The CDR3, as DNA: TGCGCCAGCAGCTTGGCCGACGAGCAGTACTTC.

The chain combines TRBV27 with TRBJ1-1, with 7 bases that match TRBD1. From germline, CDR1 is MNHEY and CDR2 SMNVEV (reference sequence). V lost 3 bases to trimming and J lost 5 bases; unmatched junction nucleotides: 3. This CDR3 has 13 amino acids. CDR3 coding DNA: TGTGCCAGCAGTTTTGCGACAGGGACTGAAGCTTTCTTT. This gives the protein CASSFATGTEAFF.

This chain connects TRBV18 to TRBJ1-2; no definite D call. V dropped 3 bases and J dropped 0 bases, with 8 bases sitting between them. CDR1 and CDR2 (germline): KGHSH, LQKENI. This CDR3 region has 14 residues. The CDR3: CASSPGGANYGYTF. CDR3 nucleotides: TGTGCCAGCTCACCGGGTGGAGCTAACTATGGCTACACCTTC.

This chain joins TRBV28 and TRBJ2-1; 8 bases match TRBD1. V was clipped by 8 bases and J by 4 bases; unmatched bases: 7. The CDR3 extends over 14 amino acids. Germline-derived CDR1 and CDR2 are MDHEN and SYDVKM. As DNA, the CDR3 is TGTGCCAGCCACACGGGACAGGTTTACAATGAGCAGTTCTTC. Amino acids: CASHTGQVYNEQFF.

The rearrangement links TRBV30 to TRBJ2-5; 9 nucleotides match TRBD1. Germline V CDR1 and CDR2: GTSNPN, SVGIG (reference sequence). The V and J ends lost 5 bases and 4 bases, in that order; junction bases with no gene match: 2. The CDR3 runs to 12 residues. Here the CDR3 DNA reads TGTGCCTGGTCGGGACAGGGAGAGACCCAGTACTTC. It specifies CAWSGQGETQYF.

The V gene is TRBV27, the J gene TRBJ2-3; 7 bases align to TRBD2. Germline lookup yields CDR1 MNHEY and CDR2 SMNVEV (reference sequence). The CDR3 extends over 16 amino acids. Trimming at V came to 3 bases and at J to 6 bases, leaving 12 bases not matched to a gene. The CDR3 nucleotides are TGTGCCAGCAGTTTGACTCGACTAGCCGCCCCGGATACGCAGTATTTT. Its translation is CASSLTRLAAPDTQYF.

This clone has a single count. The chain has TRBV4-3 and TRBJ2-1; 10 positions agree with TRBD2. Germline V gene data show CDR1 as LGHNA and CDR2 as YSLEER. CDR3 length: 16 amino acids. Trimming cost V 6 bases and J 4 bases; bases outside gene matches: 9. DNA for the CDR3: TGCGCCAGCAGTCCGGGGTCTAGCGGGAGATACAATGAGCAGTTCTTC. Encoded protein: CASSPGSSGRYNEQFF.

The chain carries TRBV4-3 and TRBJ2-7; 10 bases line up with TRBD1. The CDR3 loop spans 14 amino acids. Germline lookup yields CDR1 LGHNA and CDR2 YSLEER. Losses at the gene ends were 4 bases for V and 3 bases for J; bases not matched to a gene: 3. CDR3 in amino acids: CASSLWTGGYEQYF. In DNA form, the CDR3 reads TGCGCCAGCAGCCTATGGACAGGGGGCTACGAGCAGTACTTC.

The rearrangement links TRBV6-5 to TRBJ2-7; no clear D. The CDR3 extends over 12 amino acids. V was pared by 6 bases and J by 1 base, with 7 bases between. Germline V CDR1 and CDR2: MNHEY, SVGAGI. The CDR3 sequence: CASSLTSYEQYF. The CDR3 coding sequence is TGTGCCAGCAGCCTAACTTCCTACGAGCAGTACTTC.

This clone showed up just once. The CDR3 region is CASSLANYEQYF. Here the CDR3 DNA reads TGTGCCAGCAGCTTGGCTAACTACGAGCAGTACTTC. V gene TRBV5-6 combines with J gene TRBJ2-7; D not certain. Per the germline V gene, CDR1 is SGHDT and CDR2 is YYEEEE. The CDR3 runs to 12 residues. V was cut by 0 bases and J by 3 bases, with 4 bases left in between.

The chain recombines TRBV5-1 with TRBJ2-2; 8 bases map to TRBD2. V lost 1 base to trimming and J lost 6 bases; unmatched junction nucleotides: 5. Germline lookup yields CDR1 SGHRS and CDR2 YFSETQ. The CDR3 is 15 amino acids. The CDR3 spells CASSLFSGIAGELFF. In nucleotides, the CDR3 is TGCGCCAGCAGCTTGTTTAGCGGGATCGCCGGGGAGCTGTTTTTT.

The count of this clone is one. The rearrangement uses TRBV7-2 and TRBJ1-5; D might be TRBD1 (6 bases). Trimming removed 5 bases from V and 9 bases from J, with 17 bases in between. This CDR3 comprises 14 residues. Germline CDR1 reads SGHTA; CDR2 reads FQGNSA. This CDR3 is CASSPNQGLGPQHF. The CDR3 nucleotides read TGTGCCAGCAGCCCGAATCAGGGGCTAGGGCCCCAGCATTTT. The full variable domain, rest sourced from reference TRBV7-2 and TRBJ1-5, is GAGVSQSPSNKVTEKGKDVELRCDPISGHTALYWYRQSLGQGLEFLIYFQGNSAPDKSGLPSDRFSAERTGGSVSTLTIQRTQQEDSAVYLCASSPNQGLGPQHFGDGTRLSIL.

The chain couples TRBV5-1 to TRBJ2-7; TRBD2 matches at 11 bases. V was pared by 4 bases and J by 0 bases, with 12 bases of the junction left unmatched. The CDR3 has 18 residues. Germline V lookup: CDR1 SGHRS, CDR2 YFSETQ. CDR3 loop: CASSLLSSSGGSSYEQYF. CDR3 in DNA: TGCGCCAGCAGCCTACTTTCCTCTAGCGGGGGGAGCTCCTACGAGCAGTACTTC.

The gene calls are TRBV25-1 and TRBJ1-1; D is unresolved. The V gene's germline CDR1 is MGHDK and CDR2 SYGVNS. The CDR3 covers 14 residues. The V end lost 7 bases, the J end lost 2 bases, and 14 bases lay between the germline ends. The CDR3 spells CASIGRHQNTEAFF. Here the CDR3 DNA reads TGTGCCAGCATTGGGCGACACCAAAACACTGAAGCTTTCTTT.

This rearrangement joins TRBV2 to TRBJ2-3; D gene ambiguous. V lost 3 bases and J lost 4, with 5 bases in between. The CDR3 is made up of 12 amino acids. CDR1 and CDR2 from the germline V gene are SNHLY and FYNNEI. As DNA, the CDR3 is TGTGCCAGCAGTGATATATCAGATACGCAGTATTTT. This sequence encodes CASSDISDTQYF. The full variable domain, rest sourced from reference TRBV2 and TRBJ2-3, is EPEVTQTPSHQVTQMGQEVILRCVPISNHLYFYWYRQILGQKVEFLVSFYNNEISEKSEIFDDQFSVERPDGSNFTLKIRSTKLEDSAMYFCASSDISDTQYFGPGTRLTVL.

This chain's CDR3 is CASGREVVNTGELFF. The DNA for the CDR3 is TGTGCCAGCGGGAGGGAGGTAGTGAACACCGGGGAGCTGTTTTTT. This chain uses TRBV9 with TRBJ2-2, with 7 nucleotides matching TRBD2. CDR1 is SGDLS and CDR2 is YYNGEE in the germline V gene. The trim removed 7 bases at V and 1 base at J, leaving 7 bases unmatched. The CDR3 has 15 amino acids.

The V and J genes are TRBV6-5 and TRBJ1-1, with D perhaps TRBD1 (5 bases). This CDR3 has 14 amino acids. CDR1 and CDR2 (germline): MNHEY, SVGAGI. Trimming removed 5 bases at V and 1 base at J, with 11 bases between. The CDR3 loop is CASSPGTWNTEAFF. The CDR3 region has the DNA TGTGCCAGCAGTCCCGGGACTTGGAACACTGAAGCTTTCTTT.

The chain recombines TRBV4-2 with TRBJ2-7; TRBD1 matches at 8 bases. CDR1 is LGHNA and CDR2 is YNFKEQ in the germline V gene. The CDR3 extends over 13 amino acids. The V and J ends lost 4 bases and 6 bases, in that order; junction bases with no gene match: 5. CDR3 protein: CASSPIGQGEQYF. CDR3 DNA sequence: TGTGCCAGCAGCCCTATAGGACAGGGCGAGCAGTACTTC.

This chain connects TRBV5-6 to TRBJ2-3; TRBD1 matches at 8 bases. Germline lookup yields CDR1 SGHDT and CDR2 YYEEEE. The CDR3 totals 14 residues. Trimming removed 5 bases from V and 1 base from J; junction bases left unmatched: 3. CDR3 in DNA: TGTGCCAGCAGATTGACAGGGGGCACAGATACGCAGTATTTT. As protein: CASRLTGGTDTQYF.

The chain carries TRBV20-1 and TRBJ2-7; D is uncertain. From germline, CDR1 is DFQATT and CDR2 SNEGSKA (reference sequence). The ends were cut back, 7 bases at V and 4 bases at J, with 5 bases in the middle. The CDR3 consists of 9 residues. The CDR3 here is CSGGYEQYF. The CDR3 bases are TGCAGTGGAGGTTACGAGCAGTACTTC.

The chain uses TRBV9 and TRBJ1-2; TRBD1 aligns across 8 bases. The CDR3 spans 14 residues. CDR1 and CDR2 from the germline V gene are SGDLS and YYNGEE. V lost 4 bases to trimming and J lost 4 bases; unmatched junction nucleotides: 6. CDR3 bases: TGTGCCAGCAGCTACGGGACAGGAGTCTATGGCTACACCTTC. Translating gives CASSYGTGVYGYTF.

The V gene is TRBV6-5, the J gene TRBJ1-2, with no clear D. Germline-derived CDR1 and CDR2 are MNHEY and SVGAGI. V was clipped by 4 bases and J by 2 bases, with 11 bases between them. The CDR3 totals 14 residues. The CDR3 DNA follows: TGTGCCAGCAGTTCCAGTATCGGGAACTATGGCTACACCTTC. Protein sequence: CASSSSIGNYGYTF.

V gene TRBV27 combines with J gene TRBJ2-3; D may be TRBD2 (6 bases). Trimming stripped 5 bases from V and 6 bases from J, with 21 bases between. CDR3 length equals 16 residues. Germline values: CDR1 MNHEY, CDR2 SMNVEV (reference sequence). The CDR3 loop reads CASSTTGTPGWDTQYF. The CDR3 DNA is TGTGCCAGCAGTACCACTGGGACTCCCGGGTGGGATACGCAGTATTTT.

In this sample, this clone turned up once. The CDR3 region is CASSAWGVVGNQPQHF. CDR3 in DNA: TGTGCCAGCAGTGCGTGGGGGGTCGTTGGCAATCAGCCCCAGCATTTT. The gene calls are TRBV2 and TRBJ1-5; a possible D gene is TRBD1 (5 bases). There are 16 residues in the CDR3. Germline assignment: CDR1 SNHLY and CDR2 FYNNEI. V was shortened by 4 bases and J by 2 bases, with 15 bases between the two germline ends.

J is TRBJ1-1 and V is TRBV6-6, with D possibly being TRBD1 (6 bases). Trimming shortened V by 7 bases and J by 3 bases, and 15 bases separated the two germline ends. The CDR3 loop spans 14 amino acids. From germline, CDR1 is MNHNY and CDR2 SVGAGI (reference sequence). The CDR3 reads CASMGALGYTEAFF. The CDR3 nucleotides are TGTGCCAGCATGGGGGCGCTTGGGTACACTGAAGCTTTCTTT.